Listed below are T cell receptor beta chains from one sample, sequenced in a study of patients and donors after allogeneic stem cell transplantation. Each CDR3 protein gets one entry after TCRdb re-called the RT-PCR reads with MiXCR. The sample lists under 200,000 distinct CDR3 sequences, about 29% occurring once. The sequenced sample was blood, either unsorted or a sorted T cell fraction (not recorded which). The origin of the receptors is a human donor who was either an allogeneic HSCT recipient or a stem cell or donor lymphocyte infusion donor (not recorded which). It is not recorded whose cells these are; they may come from a transplant donor. The CDR3 runs from the conserved cysteine through the conserved F or W. The D gene is left open where the match is weak. Clone size is stated in some rows and not others, as once, few, many or a class when expanded.

D	size	V	J	CDR3	DNA
.	.	TRBV7-6	TRBJ2-7	CASSLTGPREQYF	TGTGCCAGCAGCTTAACGGGTCCAAGGGAGCAGTACTTC
TRBD1	few	TRBV6-2/TRBV6-3	TRBJ1-5	CASSYYKYRGADNQPQHF	TGTGCCAGCAGTTACTACAAATACAGGGGCGCCGACAATCAGCCCCAGCATTTT
.	few	TRBV7-9	TRBJ1-4	CASSFRSEQEKLFF	TGTGCCAGCAGCTTCAGATCAGAGCAAGAAAAACTGTTTTTT
.	many	TRBV12-3/TRBV12-4	TRBJ1-6	CASSLRLGSNSPLHF	TGTGCCAGCAGTTTACGCCTGGGCTCTAATTCACCCCTCCACTTT
TRBD2	.	TRBV6-4	TRBJ2-1	CASSEAGRERGEQFF	TGTGCCAGCAGTGAAGCTGGGCGGGAGAGGGGAGAGCAGTTCTTC
.	.	TRBV12-3/TRBV12-4	TRBJ2-1	CASSLIQGGYNEQFF	TGTGCCAGCAGTTTAATCCAGGGAGGCTACAATGAGCAGTTCTTC
TRBD1	.	TRBV28	TRBJ2-7	CASRTGTVFYEQYF	TGTGCCAGCAGAACCGGGACAGTCTTCTACGAGCAGTACTTC
.	few	TRBV7-2	TRBJ1-5	CASSLAAGYQPQHF	TGTGCCAGCAGCTTAGCCGCCGGTTATCAGCCCCAGCATTTT
.	once	TRBV2	TRBJ2-7	CASTPTAYEQYF	TGTGCCAGCACCCCGACAGCCTACGAGCAGTACTTC
TRBD1	.	TRBV5-1	TRBJ2-3	CASSATGGTDTQYF	TGCGCCAGCAGCGCGACAGGGGGGACAGATACGCAGTATTTT
.	few	TRBV10-3	TRBJ2-1	CAISAGAHSYNEQFF	TGTGCCATCAGTGCGGGAGCCCACTCCTACAATGAGCAGTTCTTC
.	.	TRBV12-3/TRBV12-4	TRBJ1-2	CASSLTFNYGYTF	TGTGCCAGCAGTCTGACCTTTAACTATGGCTACACCTTC
TRBD1	.	TRBV28	TRBJ1-4	CASITGGGQGNEKLFF	TGTGCCAGCATTACCGGCGGGGGACAGGGTAATGAAAAACTGTTTTTT
.	many	TRBV20-1	TRBJ1-4	CSARTQGWEEKLFF	TGCAGTGCTAGAACCCAGGGCTGGGAAGAAAAACTGTTTTTT
TRBD1	.	TRBV20-1	TRBJ2-1	CSARVRTGESFPYNEQFF	TGCAGTGCTAGAGTTCGGACAGGGGAGTCTTTCCCTTACAATGAGCAGTTCTTC
TRBD1	.	TRBV5-1	TRBJ1-2	CASSSPLDRDYGYTF	TGCGCCAGCAGCAGCCCTCTGGACAGGGACTATGGCTACACCTTC
.	many	TRBV7-2	TRBJ1-2	CASSLESGFGYGYTF	TGTGCCAGCAGCTTAGAGTCAGGGTTTGGGTATGGCTACACCTTC
.	.	TRBV18	TRBJ2-2	CASSPRTGANTGELFF	TGTGCCAGCTCCCCACGCACGGGGGCGAACACCGGGGAGCTGTTTTTT